This T cell receptor (beta chain) was captured by sequencing in a study of blood T cell repertoires in COVID-19. Assay: immunoSEQ multiplex PCR; the TCRdb copy retains only in-frame clones and omits some. The data contain approximately 97,000 clones, roughly 92% of them singletons. Germline V gives CDR1 MDHEN, CDR2 SYDVKM. This CDR3 has 11 amino acids. In its sample, this clone was seen a few times. One end of the junction varies from germline; a read error may be responsible. The receptor comes from a woman in her forties or fifties with COVID-19, enrolled during active disease. The chain combines TRBV28 with TRBJ1-1; 8 positions agree with TRBD1. The sequenced sample was peripheral blood. CDR3 bases: TGTGCCAGCAGTTATCAGGGGGCGGTTGGTTTT. This codes for CASSYQGAVGF.